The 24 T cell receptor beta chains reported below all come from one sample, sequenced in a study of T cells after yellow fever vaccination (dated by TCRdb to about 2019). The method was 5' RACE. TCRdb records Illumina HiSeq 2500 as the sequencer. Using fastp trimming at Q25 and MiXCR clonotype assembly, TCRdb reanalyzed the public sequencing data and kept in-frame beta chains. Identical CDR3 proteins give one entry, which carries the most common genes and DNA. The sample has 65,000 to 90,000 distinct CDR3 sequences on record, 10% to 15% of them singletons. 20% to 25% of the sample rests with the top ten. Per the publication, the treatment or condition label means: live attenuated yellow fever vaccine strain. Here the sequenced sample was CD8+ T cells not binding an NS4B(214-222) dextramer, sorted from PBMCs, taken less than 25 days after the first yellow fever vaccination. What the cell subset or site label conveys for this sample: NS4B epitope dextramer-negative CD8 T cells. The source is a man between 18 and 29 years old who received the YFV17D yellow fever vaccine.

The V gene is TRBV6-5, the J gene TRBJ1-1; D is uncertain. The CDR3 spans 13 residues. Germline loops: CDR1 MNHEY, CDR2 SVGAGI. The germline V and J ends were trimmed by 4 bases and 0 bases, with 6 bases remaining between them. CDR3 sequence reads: CASSSGLNTEAFF. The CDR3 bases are TGTGCCAGCAGTTCCGGGTTGAACACTGAAGCTTTCTTT.

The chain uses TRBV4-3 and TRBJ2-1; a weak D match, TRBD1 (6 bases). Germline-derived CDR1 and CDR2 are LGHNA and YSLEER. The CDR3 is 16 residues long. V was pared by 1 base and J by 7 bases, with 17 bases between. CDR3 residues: CASSQGTGPTGNEQFF. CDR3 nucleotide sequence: TGCGCCAGCAGCCAAGGTACAGGGCCCACCGGGAATGAGCAGTTCTTC.

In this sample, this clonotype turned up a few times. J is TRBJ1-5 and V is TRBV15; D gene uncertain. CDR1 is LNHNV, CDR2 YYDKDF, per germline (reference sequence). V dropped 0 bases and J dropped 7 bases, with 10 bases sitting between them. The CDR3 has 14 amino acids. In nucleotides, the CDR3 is TGTGCCACCAGCAGAGATCGACCAGGCCAGCCCCAGCATTTT. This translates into CATSRDRPGQPQHF.

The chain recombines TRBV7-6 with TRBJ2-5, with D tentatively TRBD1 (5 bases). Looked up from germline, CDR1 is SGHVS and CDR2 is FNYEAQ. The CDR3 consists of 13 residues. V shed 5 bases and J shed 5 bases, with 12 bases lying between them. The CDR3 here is CASSDQGQETQYF. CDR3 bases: TGTGCCAGCAGCGACCAGGGTCAGGAGACCCAGTACTTC. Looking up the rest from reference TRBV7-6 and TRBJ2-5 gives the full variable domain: GAGVSQSPRYKVTKRGQDVALRCDPISGHVSLYWYRQALGQGPEFLTYFNYEAQQDKSGLPNDRFSAERPEGSISTLTIQRTEQRDSAMYRCASSDQGQETQYFGPGTRLLVL.

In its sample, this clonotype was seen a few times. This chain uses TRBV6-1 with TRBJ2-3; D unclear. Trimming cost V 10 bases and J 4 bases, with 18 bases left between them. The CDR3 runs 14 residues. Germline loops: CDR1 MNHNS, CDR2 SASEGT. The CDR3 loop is CATGVSAKPDTQYF. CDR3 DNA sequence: TGTGCCACCGGAGTCAGTGCGAAACCAGATACGCAGTATTTT.

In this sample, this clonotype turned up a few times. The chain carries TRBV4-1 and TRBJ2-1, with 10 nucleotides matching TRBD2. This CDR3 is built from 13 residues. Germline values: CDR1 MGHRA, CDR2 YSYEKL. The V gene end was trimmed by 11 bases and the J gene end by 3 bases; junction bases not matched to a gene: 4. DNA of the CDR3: TGCGCCCCTGGGACTAGCGTCTACAATGAGCAGTTCTTC. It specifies CAPGTSVYNEQFF.

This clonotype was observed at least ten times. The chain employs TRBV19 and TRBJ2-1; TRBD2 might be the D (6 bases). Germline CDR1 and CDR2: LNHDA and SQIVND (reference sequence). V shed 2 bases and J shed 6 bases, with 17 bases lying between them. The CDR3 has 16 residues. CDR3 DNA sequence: TGTGCCAGTAGTATATCGGACTACGCAATGGGCAATGAGCAGTTCTTC. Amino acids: CASSISDYAMGNEQFF.

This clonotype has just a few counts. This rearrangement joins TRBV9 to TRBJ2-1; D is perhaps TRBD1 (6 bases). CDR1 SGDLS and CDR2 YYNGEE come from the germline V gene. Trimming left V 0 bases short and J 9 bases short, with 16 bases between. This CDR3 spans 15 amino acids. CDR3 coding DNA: TGTGCCAGCAGCGTAGGAGGGGGAGACTTTGGTGAGCAGTTCTTC. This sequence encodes CASSVGGGDFGEQFF.

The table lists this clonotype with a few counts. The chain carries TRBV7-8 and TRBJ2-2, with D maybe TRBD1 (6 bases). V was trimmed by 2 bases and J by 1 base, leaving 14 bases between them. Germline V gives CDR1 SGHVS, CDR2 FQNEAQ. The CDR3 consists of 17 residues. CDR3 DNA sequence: TGTGCCAGCAGCTTACGCAGGGGACCTTTGAACACCGGGGAGCTGTTTTTT. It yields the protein CASSLRRGPLNTGELFF.

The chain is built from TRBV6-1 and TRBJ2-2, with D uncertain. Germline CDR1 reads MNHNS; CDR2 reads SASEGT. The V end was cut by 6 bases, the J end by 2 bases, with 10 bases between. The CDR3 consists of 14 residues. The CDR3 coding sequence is TGTGCCAGCAGCCTGGGAATCAACACCGGGGAGCTGTTTTTT. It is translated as CASSLGINTGELFF.

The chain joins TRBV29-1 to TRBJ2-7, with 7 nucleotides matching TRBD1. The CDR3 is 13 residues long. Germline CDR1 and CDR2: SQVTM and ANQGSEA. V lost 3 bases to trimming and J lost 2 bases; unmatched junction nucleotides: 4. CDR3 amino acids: CSVEGQRPYEQYF. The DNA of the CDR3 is TGCAGCGTTGAGGGACAGAGACCCTACGAGCAGTACTTC.

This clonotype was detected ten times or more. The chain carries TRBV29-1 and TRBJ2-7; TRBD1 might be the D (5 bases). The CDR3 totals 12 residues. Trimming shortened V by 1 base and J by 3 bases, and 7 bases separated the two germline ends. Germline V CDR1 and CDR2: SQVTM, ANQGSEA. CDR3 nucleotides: TGCAGCGTTGAAGGTCAGGGCTACGAGCAGTACTTC. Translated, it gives CSVEGQGYEQYF.

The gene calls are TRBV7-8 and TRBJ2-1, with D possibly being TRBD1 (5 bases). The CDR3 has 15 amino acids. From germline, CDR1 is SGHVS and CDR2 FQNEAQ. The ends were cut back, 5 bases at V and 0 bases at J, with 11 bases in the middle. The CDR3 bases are TGTGCCAGCAGCCGCAGGGCCAGCTCCTACAATGAGCAGTTCTTC. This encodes CASSRRASSYNEQFF.

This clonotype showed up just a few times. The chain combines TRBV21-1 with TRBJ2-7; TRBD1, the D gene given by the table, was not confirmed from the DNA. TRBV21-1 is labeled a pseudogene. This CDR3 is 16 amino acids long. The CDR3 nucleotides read TGTGCCAGCAGCGATCCCGGGACACCTGGCTTCTACGAGCAGTACGTC. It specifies CASSDPGTPGFYEQYV.

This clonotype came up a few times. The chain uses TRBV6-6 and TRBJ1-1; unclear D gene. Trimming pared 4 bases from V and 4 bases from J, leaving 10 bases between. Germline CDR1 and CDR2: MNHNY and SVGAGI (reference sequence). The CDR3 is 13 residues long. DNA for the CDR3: TGTGCCAGCAGTTCATCAGTAGGCACTGAAGCTTTCTTT. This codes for CASSSSVGTEAFF.

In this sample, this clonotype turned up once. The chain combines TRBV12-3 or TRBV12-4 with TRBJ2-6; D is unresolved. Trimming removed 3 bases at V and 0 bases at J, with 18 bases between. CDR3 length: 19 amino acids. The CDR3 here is CASSFPHGGVPSGANVLTF. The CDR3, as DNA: TGTGCCAGCAGTTTCCCCCATGGTGGCGTTCCCTCTGGGGCCAACGTCCTGACTTTC.

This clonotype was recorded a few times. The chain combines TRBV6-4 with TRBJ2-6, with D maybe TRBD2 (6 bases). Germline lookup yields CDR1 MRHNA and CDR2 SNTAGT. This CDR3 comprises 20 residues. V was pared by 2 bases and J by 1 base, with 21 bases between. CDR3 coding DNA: TGTGCCAGCAGTGACCATCCCTATCGGGAGTATGGGTCTGGGGCCAACGTCCTGACTTTC. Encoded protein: CASSDHPYREYGSGANVLTF.

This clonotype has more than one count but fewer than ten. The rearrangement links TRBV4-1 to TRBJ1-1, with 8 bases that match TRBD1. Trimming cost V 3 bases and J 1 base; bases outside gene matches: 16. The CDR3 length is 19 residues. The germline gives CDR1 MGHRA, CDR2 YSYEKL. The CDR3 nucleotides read TGCGCCAGCAGCCACAAGGAGGGGAACAGGGGGAGTCGGAACACTGAAGCTTTCTTT. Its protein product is CASSHKEGNRGSRNTEAFF.

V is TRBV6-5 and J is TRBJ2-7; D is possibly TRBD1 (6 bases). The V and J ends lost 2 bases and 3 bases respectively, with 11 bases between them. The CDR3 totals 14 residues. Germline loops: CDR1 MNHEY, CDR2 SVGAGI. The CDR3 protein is CASSYTRTDYEQYF. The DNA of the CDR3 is TGTGCCAGCAGTTACACCCGGACAGACTACGAGCAGTACTTC.

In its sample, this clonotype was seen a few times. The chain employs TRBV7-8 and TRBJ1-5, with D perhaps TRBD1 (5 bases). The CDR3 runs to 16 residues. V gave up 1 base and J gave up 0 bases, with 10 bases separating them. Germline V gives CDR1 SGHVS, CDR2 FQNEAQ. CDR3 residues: CASSLVRAISNQPQHF. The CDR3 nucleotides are TGTGCCAGCAGCTTAGTCAGGGCTATTAGCAATCAGCCCCAGCATTTT.

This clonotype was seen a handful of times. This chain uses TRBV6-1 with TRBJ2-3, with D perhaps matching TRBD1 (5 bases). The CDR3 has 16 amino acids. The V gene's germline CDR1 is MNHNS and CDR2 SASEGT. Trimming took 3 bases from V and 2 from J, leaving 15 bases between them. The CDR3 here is CASSDWPGISTDTQYF. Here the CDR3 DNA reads TGTGCCAGCAGTGATTGGCCAGGGATTTCCACAGATACGCAGTATTTT.

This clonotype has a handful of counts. In DNA, the CDR3 is TGCGCCAGCAGTCCCCGGGACGGCTCCTACGAGCAGTACTTC. Translation gives CASSPRDGSYEQYF. This chain joins TRBV10-2 and TRBJ2-7, with D possibly called TRBD1 or TRBD2 (5 bases each). V lost 5 bases and J 0 bases, leaving 11 bases between the germline ends. Germline V gives CDR1 WSHSY, CDR2 SAAADI. The CDR3 totals 14 residues.

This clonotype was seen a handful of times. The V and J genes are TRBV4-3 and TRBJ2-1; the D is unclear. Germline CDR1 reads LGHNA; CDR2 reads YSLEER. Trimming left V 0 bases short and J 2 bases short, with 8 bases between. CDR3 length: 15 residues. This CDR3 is CASSQEMMTYNEQFF. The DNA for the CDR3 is TGCGCCAGCAGCCAAGAAATGATGACCTACAATGAGCAGTTCTTC.

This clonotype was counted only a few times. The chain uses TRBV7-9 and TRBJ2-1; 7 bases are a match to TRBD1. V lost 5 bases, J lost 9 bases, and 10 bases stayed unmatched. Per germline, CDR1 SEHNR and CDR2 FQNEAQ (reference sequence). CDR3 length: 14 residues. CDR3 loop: CASSISSQGFEQFF. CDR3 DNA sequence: TGTGCCAGCAGCATTTCGTCACAGGGGTTTGAGCAGTTCTTC.